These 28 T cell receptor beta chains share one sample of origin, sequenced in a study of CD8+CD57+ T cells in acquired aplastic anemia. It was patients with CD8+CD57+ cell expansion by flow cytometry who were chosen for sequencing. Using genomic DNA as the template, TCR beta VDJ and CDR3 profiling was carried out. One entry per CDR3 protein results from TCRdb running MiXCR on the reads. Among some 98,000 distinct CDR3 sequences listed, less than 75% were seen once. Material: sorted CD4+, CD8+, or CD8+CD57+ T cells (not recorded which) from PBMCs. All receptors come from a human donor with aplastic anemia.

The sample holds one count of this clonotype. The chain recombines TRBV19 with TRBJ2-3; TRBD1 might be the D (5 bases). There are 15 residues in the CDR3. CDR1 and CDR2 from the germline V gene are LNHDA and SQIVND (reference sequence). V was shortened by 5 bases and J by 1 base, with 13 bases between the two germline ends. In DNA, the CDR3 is TGTGCCAGTAGTTACAGGCCGCTTGGCACAGATACGCAGTATTTT. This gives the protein CASSYRPLGTDTQYF.

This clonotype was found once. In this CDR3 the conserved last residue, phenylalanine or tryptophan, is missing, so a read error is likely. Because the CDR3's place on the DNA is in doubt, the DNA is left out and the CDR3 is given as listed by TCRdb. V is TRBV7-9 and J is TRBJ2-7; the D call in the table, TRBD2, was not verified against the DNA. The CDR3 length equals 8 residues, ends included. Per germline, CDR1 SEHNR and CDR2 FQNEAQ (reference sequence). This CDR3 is CASSLKEA.

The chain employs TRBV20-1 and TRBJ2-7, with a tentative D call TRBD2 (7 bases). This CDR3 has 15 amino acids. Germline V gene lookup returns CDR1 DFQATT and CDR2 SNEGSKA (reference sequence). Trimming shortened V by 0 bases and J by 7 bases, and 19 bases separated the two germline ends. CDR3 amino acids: CSARDLGGPSREQYF. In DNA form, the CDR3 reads TGCAGTGCTAGAGATCTCGGGGGGCCGAGTCGGGAGCAGTACTTC.

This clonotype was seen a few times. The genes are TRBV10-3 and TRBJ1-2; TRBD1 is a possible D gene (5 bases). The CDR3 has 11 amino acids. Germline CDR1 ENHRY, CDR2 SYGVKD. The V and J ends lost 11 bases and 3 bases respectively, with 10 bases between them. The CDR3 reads CAYGGDYGYTF. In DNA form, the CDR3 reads TGTGCCTATGGGGGGGACTATGGCTACACCTTC.

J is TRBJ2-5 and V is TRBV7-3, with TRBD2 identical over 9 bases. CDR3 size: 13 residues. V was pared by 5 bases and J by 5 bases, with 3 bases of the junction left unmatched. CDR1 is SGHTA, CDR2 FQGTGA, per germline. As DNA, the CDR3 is TGTGCCAGCAGCGGCGCGGGGGGGGAGACCCAGTACTTC. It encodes CASSGAGGETQYF.

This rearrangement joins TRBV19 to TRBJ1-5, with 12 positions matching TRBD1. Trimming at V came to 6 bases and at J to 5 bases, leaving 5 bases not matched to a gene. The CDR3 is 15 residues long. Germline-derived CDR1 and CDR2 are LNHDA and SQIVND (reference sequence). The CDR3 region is CASSRDRGRDQPQHF. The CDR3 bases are TGTGCCAGTAGCAGGGACAGGGGGCGAGATCAGCCCCAGCATTTT.

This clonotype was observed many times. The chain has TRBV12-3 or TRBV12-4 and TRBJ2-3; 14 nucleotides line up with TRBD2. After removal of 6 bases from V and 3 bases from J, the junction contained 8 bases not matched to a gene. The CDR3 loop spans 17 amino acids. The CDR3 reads CASRTSGRAFVTDTQYF. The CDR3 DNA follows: TGTGCCAGCAGGACTAGCGGGAGGGCCTTTGTAACAGATACGCAGTATTTT.

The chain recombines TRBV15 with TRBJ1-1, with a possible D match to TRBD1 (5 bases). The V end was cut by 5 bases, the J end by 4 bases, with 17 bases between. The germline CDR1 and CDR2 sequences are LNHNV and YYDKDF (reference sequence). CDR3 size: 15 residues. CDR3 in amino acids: CATSLPGPGFTEAFF. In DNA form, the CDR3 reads TGTGCCACCAGCCTTCCGGGGCCAGGGTTCACTGAAGCTTTCTTT.

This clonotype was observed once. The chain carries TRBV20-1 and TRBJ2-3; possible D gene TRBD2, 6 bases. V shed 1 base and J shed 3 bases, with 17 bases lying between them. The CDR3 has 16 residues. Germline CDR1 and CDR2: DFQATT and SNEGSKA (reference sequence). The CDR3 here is CSARAYRGGETDTQYF. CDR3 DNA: TGCAGTGCTAGAGCTTACCGCGGCGGGGAGACAGATACGCAGTATTTT.

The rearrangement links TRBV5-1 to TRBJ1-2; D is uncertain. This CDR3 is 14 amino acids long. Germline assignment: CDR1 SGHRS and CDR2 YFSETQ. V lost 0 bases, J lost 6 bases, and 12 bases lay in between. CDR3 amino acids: CASSLALADDGYTF. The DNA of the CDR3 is TGCGCCAGCAGCTTGGCTTTGGCTGACGATGGCTACACCTTC.

In DNA form, the CDR3 reads TGTGCCACCAGCAGAGATCAGTACAATGAGCAGTTCTTC. It codes for CATSRDQYNEQFF. This chain joins TRBV15 and TRBJ2-1; D not resolved. CDR1 and CDR2 from the germline V gene are LNHNV and YYDKDF (reference sequence). This CDR3 is built from 13 residues. The ends were cut back, 0 bases at V and 4 bases at J, with 4 bases in the middle.

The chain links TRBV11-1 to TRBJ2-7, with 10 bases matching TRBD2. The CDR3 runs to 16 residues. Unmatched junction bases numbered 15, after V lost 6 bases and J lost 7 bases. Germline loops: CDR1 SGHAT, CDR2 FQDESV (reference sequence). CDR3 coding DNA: TGTGCCAGCAGACCCCTGTGGCTAGCGGGAGCCCAGGAGCAGTACTTC. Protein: CASRPLWLAGAQEQYF.

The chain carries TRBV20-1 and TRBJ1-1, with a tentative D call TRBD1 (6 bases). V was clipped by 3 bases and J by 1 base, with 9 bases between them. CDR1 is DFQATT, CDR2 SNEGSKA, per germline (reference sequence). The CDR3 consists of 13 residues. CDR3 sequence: CSARGTTNTEAFF. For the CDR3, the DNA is TGCAGTGCTAGGGGGACAACGAACACTGAAGCTTTCTTT.

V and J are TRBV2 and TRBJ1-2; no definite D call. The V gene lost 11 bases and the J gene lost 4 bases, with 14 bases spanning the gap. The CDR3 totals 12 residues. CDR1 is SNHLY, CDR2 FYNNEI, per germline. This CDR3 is CAGSDGVYGYTF. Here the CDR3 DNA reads TGTGCCGGTTCGGACGGTGTCTATGGCTACACCTTC.

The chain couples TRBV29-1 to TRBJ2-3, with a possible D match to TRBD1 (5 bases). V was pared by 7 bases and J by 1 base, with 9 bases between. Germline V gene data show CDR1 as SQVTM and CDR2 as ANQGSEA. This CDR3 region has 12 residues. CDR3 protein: CSASTGTDTQYF. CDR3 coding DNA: TGCAGCGCCTCGACAGGCACAGATACGCAGTATTTT.

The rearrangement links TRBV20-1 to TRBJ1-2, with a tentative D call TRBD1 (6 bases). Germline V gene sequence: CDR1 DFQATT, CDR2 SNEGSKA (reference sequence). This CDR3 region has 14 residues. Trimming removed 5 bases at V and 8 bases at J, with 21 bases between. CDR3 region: CSAGQTGLTEGYTF. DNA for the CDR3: TGCAGTGCTGGACAGACAGGCTTAACGGAGGGCTACACCTTC.

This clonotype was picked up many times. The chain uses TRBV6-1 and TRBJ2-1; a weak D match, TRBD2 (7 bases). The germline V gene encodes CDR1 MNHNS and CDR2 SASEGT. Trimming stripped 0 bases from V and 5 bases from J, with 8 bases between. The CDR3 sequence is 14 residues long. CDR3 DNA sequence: TGTGCCAGCAGTGAAGCGGGGGGGCACAATGAGCAGTTCTTC. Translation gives CASSEAGGHNEQFF.

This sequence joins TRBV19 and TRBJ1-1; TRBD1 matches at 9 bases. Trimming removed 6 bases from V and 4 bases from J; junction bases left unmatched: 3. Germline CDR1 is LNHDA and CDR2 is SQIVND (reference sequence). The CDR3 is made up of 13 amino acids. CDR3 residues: CASRDRGATEAFF. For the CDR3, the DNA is TGTGCCAGTAGGGACAGGGGCGCCACTGAAGCTTTCTTT.

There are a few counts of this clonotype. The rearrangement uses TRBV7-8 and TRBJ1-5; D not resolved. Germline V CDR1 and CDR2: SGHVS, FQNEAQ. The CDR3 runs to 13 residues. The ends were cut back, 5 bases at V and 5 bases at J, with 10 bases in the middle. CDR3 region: CASSQLSYQPQHF. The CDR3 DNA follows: TGTGCCAGCAGCCAATTATCATATCAGCCCCAGCATTTT.

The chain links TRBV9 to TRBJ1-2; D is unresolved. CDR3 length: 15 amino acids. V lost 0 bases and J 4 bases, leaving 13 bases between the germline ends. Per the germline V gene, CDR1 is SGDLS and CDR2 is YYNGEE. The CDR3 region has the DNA TGTGCCAGCAGCGTAGAGTCAGGCAATAGCTATGGCTACACCTTC. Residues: CASSVESGNSYGYTF.

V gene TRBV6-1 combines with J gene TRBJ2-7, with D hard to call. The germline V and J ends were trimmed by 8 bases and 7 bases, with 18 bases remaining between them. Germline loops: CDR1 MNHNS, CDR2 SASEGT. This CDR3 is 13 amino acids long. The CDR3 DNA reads TGTGCCAGCGCCTTGTCCCTACCTGGGGAGCAGTACTTC. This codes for CASALSLPGEQYF.

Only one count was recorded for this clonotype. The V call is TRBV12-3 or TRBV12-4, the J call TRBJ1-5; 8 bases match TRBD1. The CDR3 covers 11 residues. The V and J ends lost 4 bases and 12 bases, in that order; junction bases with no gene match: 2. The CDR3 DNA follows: TGTGCCAGCAGTTCGACAGGGGTCCAGCATTTT. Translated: CASSSTGVQHF.

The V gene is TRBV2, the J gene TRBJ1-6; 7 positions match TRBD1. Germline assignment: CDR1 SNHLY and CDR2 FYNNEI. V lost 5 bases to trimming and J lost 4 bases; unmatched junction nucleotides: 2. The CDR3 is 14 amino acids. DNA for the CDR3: TGTGCCAGCAGTAGGGACAGTTATAATTCACCCCTCCACTTT. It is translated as CASSRDSYNSPLHF.

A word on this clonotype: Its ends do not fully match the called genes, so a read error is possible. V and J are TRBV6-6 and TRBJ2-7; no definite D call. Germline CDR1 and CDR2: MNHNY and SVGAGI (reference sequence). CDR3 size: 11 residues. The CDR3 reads CASSLVNEEYF. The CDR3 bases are TGTGCCAGCAGCTTGGTAAACGAGGAGTACTTC.

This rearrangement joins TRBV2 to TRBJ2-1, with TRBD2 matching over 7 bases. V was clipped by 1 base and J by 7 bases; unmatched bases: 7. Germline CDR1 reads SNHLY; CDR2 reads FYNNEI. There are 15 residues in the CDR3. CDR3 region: CASSEGLAEGNEQFF. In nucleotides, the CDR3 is TGTGCCAGCAGTGAAGGTCTAGCGGAAGGGAATGAGCAGTTCTTC.

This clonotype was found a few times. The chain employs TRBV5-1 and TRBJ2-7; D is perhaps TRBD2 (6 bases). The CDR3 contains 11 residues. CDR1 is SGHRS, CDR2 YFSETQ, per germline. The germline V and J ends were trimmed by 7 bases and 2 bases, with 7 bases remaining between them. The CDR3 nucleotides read TGCGCCAGCCGGGGGACCTACGAGCAGTACTTC. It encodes CASRGTYEQYF.

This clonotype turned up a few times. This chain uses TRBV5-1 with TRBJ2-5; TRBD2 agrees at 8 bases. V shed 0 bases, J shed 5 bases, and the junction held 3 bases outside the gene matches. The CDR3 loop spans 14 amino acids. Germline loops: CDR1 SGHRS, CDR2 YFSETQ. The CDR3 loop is CASSLAGGAETQYF. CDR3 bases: TGCGCCAGCAGCTTGGCCGGGGGGGCTGAGACCCAGTACTTC.

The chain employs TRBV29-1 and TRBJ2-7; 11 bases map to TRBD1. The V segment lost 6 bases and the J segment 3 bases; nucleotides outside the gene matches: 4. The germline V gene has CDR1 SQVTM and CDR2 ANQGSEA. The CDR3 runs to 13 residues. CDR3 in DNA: TGCAGCGTAAGGACAGGGGGCTTCTACGAGCAGTACTTC. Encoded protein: CSVRTGGFYEQYF.